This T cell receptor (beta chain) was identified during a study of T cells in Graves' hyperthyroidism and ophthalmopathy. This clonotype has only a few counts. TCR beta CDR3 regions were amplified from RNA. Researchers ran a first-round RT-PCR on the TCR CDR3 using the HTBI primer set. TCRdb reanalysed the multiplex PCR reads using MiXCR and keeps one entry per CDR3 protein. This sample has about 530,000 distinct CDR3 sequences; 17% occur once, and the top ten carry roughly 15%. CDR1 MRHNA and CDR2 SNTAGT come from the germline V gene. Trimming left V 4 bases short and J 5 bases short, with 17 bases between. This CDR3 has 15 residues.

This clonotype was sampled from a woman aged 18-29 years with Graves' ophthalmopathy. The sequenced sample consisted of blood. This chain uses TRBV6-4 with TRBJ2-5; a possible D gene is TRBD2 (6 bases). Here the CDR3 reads CASSVTSSHLETQYF. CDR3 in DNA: TGTGCCAGCAGTGTGACTAGTTCGCATTTGGAGACCCAGTACTTC.